One T cell receptor beta chain is described in this entry. Its antigen remains unknown. This sample is drawn from a study of OX40 agonist ivuxolimab in advanced cancers. Across the study: Of the participants, over 30% had some prior anti-PD-1, anti-PD-L1 or anti-CTLA-4 therapy, which was allowed. Partial responses occurred in three patients (one hepatocellular carcinoma, two cutaneous melanoma). Study results and caveats: By week 6 at 0.1 to 3.0 mg/kg, blood CD4+ and CD8+ T cells had expanded clonally. The antigens recognized by the expanded peripheral T cells, that is their antigen specificity, were not determined.

Assay: immunoSEQ multiplex PCR; the TCRdb copy retains only in-frame clones and omits some. The sample lists under 20,000 clones; approximately 72% were seen once. The V and J ends lost 5 bases and 3 bases, in that order; junction bases with no gene match: 8. From germline, CDR1 is LNHDA and CDR2 SQIVND (reference sequence). The CDR3 length is 15 residues. The sequencing used CD4+ or CD8+ T cells sorted from blood, collected in a trial of the OX40 agonist ivuxolimab. The rearrangement links TRBV19 to TRBJ2-7; 9 bases match TRBD1. The TCR sequence derives from an adult with an advanced solid tumor such as melanoma, head and neck, liver or kidney cancer. The CDR3 nucleotides are TGTGCCAGTAGTGCCTCGACAGGGGGGTTCTACGAGCAGTACTTC. Translated, it gives CASSASTGGFYEQYF.